Sequencing of this TCR beta chain was carried out in a study of shared clonotypes between healthy human individuals. Findings and caveats of the study: On the whole, naive subsets had larger estimated richness than memory subsets had. What rarefaction showed was incomplete sorted-subset sequencing despite large depth.

Note on this clone: The antigen is undetermined.

CDR1 and CDR2 from the germline V gene are MNHEY and SVGAGI. The CDR3 covers 13 residues. The V end lost 2 bases, the J end lost 7 bases, and 8 bases lay between the germline ends. Here immunoSEQ multiplex PCR was the method, and the copy in TCRdb shows in-frame clones only, minus some. Of 1,500,000 or so clones listed, 98% were seen once; the top ten hold approximately 0.38%. The receptor was derived from a man in his thirties or forties in good health. Sequencing was performed on naive CD4+ T cells sorted from blood. The subset was: CD45RA+ positively selected. This sequence joins TRBV6-5 and TRBJ2-2; D is unclear. CDR3 residues: CASSYMVVGELFF. CDR3 coding DNA: TGTGCCAGCAGTTACATGGTTGTCGGGGAGCTGTTTTTT.